Given below is one T cell receptor (beta chain) in context. The antigen remains undetermined. Assay: immunoSEQ multiplex PCR; the TCRdb copy retains only in-frame clones and omits some. Here the sample spans approximately 74,000 clones, 75% to 90% being singletons. This sample was included in a study of T cell responses to AZD1222 COVID-19 vaccine. As for the study in general: Analyses pooled second doses at about 4 or about 12 weeks.

The V gene lost 4 bases and the J gene lost 3 bases, with 12 bases spanning the gap. From germline, CDR1 is LNHDA and CDR2 SQIVND (reference sequence). CDR3 size: 14 residues. Study findings and constraints: Unmutated regions of variants are reportedly targeted by nearly half of spike-specific TCRs.

V usage is TRBV19 and J usage is TRBJ1-1; D call uncertain. The sequence was obtained from an adult in good health. This specimen was peripheral blood, taken on day 0 of AZD1222 vaccination. The CDR3 is CASSTPGQYTEAFF. CDR3 nucleotides: TGTGCCAGTAGTACCCCGGGCCAGTACACTGAAGCTTTCTTT.